The 24 T cell receptor beta chains given below trace back to one sample, sequenced in a study of neurological immune-mediated disorders. TCRdb recomputed calls from the 5' RACE reads with MiXCR, one row per CDR3 protein. The table shows roughly 31,000 distinct CDR3 sequences, with 4.6% occurring only once. The sample taken for sequencing was PBMCs. These TCRs come from a man aged 18 to 30 in good health.

This clonotype was counted ten times or more. The chain has TRBV29-1 and TRBJ2-3, with D tentatively TRBD2 (6 bases). The germline V gene encodes CDR1 SQVTM and CDR2 ANQGSEA. Trimming took 6 bases from V and 7 from J, leaving 17 bases between them. The CDR3 is 13 amino acids. The CDR3 loop reads CSVSVGRGHTQYF. CDR3 nucleotides: TGCAGCGTGTCGGTTGGGCGGGGTCATACGCAGTATTTT.

This clonotype is labeled medium-sized. The DNA for the CDR3 is TGTGCCAGCAGCACCTGGACAGCGTCGGAGACCCAGTACTTC. Its translation: CASSTWTASETQYF. The chain couples TRBV7-9 to TRBJ2-5; D is possibly TRBD1 (6 bases). Germline V gene lookup returns CDR1 SEHNR and CDR2 FQNEAQ (reference sequence). This CDR3 is built from 14 residues. V was clipped by 5 bases and J by 5 bases, with 15 bases between them.

This clonotype has a count of ten or more. This CDR3 reads CATSDPGGASPNEQFF. The CDR3 DNA reads as TGTGCCACCAGTGACCCAGGGGGGGCCAGCCCCAATGAGCAGTTCTTC. This chain joins TRBV24-1 and TRBJ2-1, with D perhaps given as TRBD1 or TRBD2 (7 bases each). Germline CDR1 KGHDR, CDR2 SFDVKD. V lost 4 bases and J lost 6, with 18 bases in between. The CDR3 sequence is 16 residues long.

Many counts were recorded for this clonotype. The junction and the germline gene differ at one end; a read error may be behind it. This chain joins TRBV7-7 and TRBJ2-5; no firm D call. CDR3 size: 14 residues. Germline V CDR1 and CDR2: SSHAT, FNYEAQ (reference sequence). The CDR3 bases are TGTGCTAGCAGCAGCCACATGGGGCAAGAGACCCAGTACTTC. Amino acids: CASSSHMGQETQYF.

This clonotype turned up a few times. The rearrangement uses TRBV20-1 and TRBJ1-2; a possible D gene is TRBD1 (5 bases). CDR1 DFQATT and CDR2 SNEGSKA come from the germline V gene (reference sequence). There are 13 residues in the CDR3. The V end was cut by 0 bases, the J end by 7 bases, with 12 bases between. The CDR3 DNA reads TGCAGTGCTAGAGATGGGGCAGGGTTTGGCTACACCTTC. Amino acid sequence: CSARDGAGFGYTF.

This clonotype occurred many times. V is TRBV7-9 and J is TRBJ1-2; D is possibly TRBD1 (6 bases). The CDR3 sequence is 14 residues long. The germline V gene has CDR1 SEHNR and CDR2 FQNEAQ (reference sequence). V was trimmed by 4 bases and J by 6 bases, leaving 15 bases between them. In nucleotides, the CDR3 is TGTGCCAGCAGCTCAAGAACCGCAGGGGATGGCTACACCTTC. Translation gives CASSSRTAGDGYTF.

This clonotype was counted ten times or more. The chain links TRBV18 to TRBJ1-1; D gene uncertain. The CDR3 sequence is 13 residues long. Trimming took off 3 bases at V and 0 bases at J, with 5 bases between the two ends. CDR1 and CDR2 (germline): KGHSH, LQKENI. CDR3 residues: CASSPRVNTEAFF. The CDR3 DNA is TGTGCCAGCTCACCGAGGGTGAACACTGAAGCTTTCTTT.

This clonotype was found many times. The genes are TRBV20-1 and TRBJ1-1; no clear D gene. The V gene's germline CDR1 is DFQATT and CDR2 SNEGSKA (reference sequence). This CDR3 spans 15 amino acids. Trimming removed 5 bases from V and 1 base from J, with 17 bases in between. This CDR3 reads CSAVKRPDSNTEAFF. The CDR3 coding sequence is TGCAGTGCTGTCAAGAGACCGGACTCGAACACTGAAGCTTTCTTT.

This clonotype was observed at least ten times. The rearrangement uses TRBV29-1 and TRBJ2-3, with 10 nucleotides matching TRBD2. Germline CDR1 is SQVTM and CDR2 is ANQGSEA. The V and J ends lost 2 bases and 7 bases, in that order; junction bases with no gene match: 6. This CDR3 has 14 residues. CDR3 protein: CSVEKSGGANTQYF. The CDR3 coding sequence is TGCAGCGTTGAAAAAAGCGGGGGGGCAAATACGCAGTATTTT.

The chain recombines TRBV5-4 with TRBJ2-1; tentatively, D is TRBD2 (7 bases). CDR3 size: 15 residues. The V end lost 4 bases, the J end lost 7 bases, and 18 bases lay between the germline ends. Germline assignment: CDR1 SGHNT and CDR2 YYREEE (reference sequence). As DNA, the CDR3 is TGTGCCAGCAGCGATCGGGGGGACACTAGAAATGAGCAGTTCTTC. It encodes CASSDRGDTRNEQFF. The full variable domain, with the rest looked up from reference TRBV5-4 and TRBJ2-1, is ETGVTQSPTHLIKTRGQQVTLRCSSQSGHNTVSWYQQALGQGPQFIFQYYREEENGRGNFPPRFSGLQFPNYSSELNVNALELDDSALYLCASSDRGDTRNEQFFGPGTRLTVL.

Comments on this clonotype: At one end the junction does not follow the germline gene, possibly because of a read error. The chain has TRBV7-7 and TRBJ2-5; a possible D gene is TRBD1 (5 bases). The CDR3 contains 15 residues. Germline V gene sequence: CDR1 SSHAT, CDR2 FNYEAQ (reference sequence). Here the CDR3 DNA reads TGTGCTAGCACCTCAGGCTCAGGGATCCAAGAGACCCAGTACTTC. Translation: CASTSGSGIQETQYF.

There are many counts of this clonotype. This chain links TRBV6-2 or TRBV6-3 with TRBJ1-5; possible D gene TRBD1, 6 bases. Germline V CDR1 and CDR2: MNHEY, SVGEGT. The CDR3 loop spans 13 amino acids. The V gene lost 5 bases and the J gene lost 9 bases, with 14 bases spanning the gap. This CDR3 reads CASSRDIQRPQHF. CDR3 DNA: TGTGCCAGCAGTCGGGACATCCAACGGCCCCAGCATTTT.

This clonotype was seen many times. This chain links TRBV5-1 with TRBJ2-1; D is perhaps TRBD1 or TRBD2 (5 bases each). CDR1 and CDR2 (germline): SGHRS, YFSETQ. CDR3 size: 14 residues. Trimming took off 0 bases at V and 4 bases at J, with 8 bases between the two ends. Here the CDR3 DNA reads TGCGCCAGCAGCTTGGAATGGGGGTACAATGAGCAGTTCTTC. Protein product: CASSLEWGYNEQFF.

This clonotype came up many times. The J gene is TRBJ2-1, the V gene TRBV18; D not certain. This CDR3 is built from 15 residues. Germline CDR1 KGHSH, CDR2 LQKENI. V lost 3 bases to trimming and J lost 0 bases, with 9 bases between them. The CDR3: CASSPPGGSYNEQFF. CDR3 bases: TGTGCCAGCTCACCGCCCGGTGGCTCCTACAATGAGCAGTTCTTC. The whole variable domain, filled in from reference TRBV18 and TRBJ2-1, reads NAGVMQNPRHLVRRRGQEARLRCSPMKGHSHVYWYRQLPEEGLKFMVYLQKENIIDESGMPKERFSAEFPKEGPSILRIQQVVRGDSAAYFCASSPPGGSYNEQFFGPGTRLTVL.

This clonotype was counted ten times or more. The CDR3 region is CASSRQGSNEQFF. CDR3 coding DNA: TGTGCCAGCAGCCGACAGGGCTCCAATGAGCAGTTCTTC. The chain recombines TRBV7-2 with TRBJ2-1; TRBD1 matches at 7 bases. Per the germline V gene, CDR1 is SGHTA and CDR2 is FQGNSA. The CDR3 has 13 amino acids. The V gene end was trimmed by 5 bases and the J gene end by 6 bases; junction bases not matched to a gene: 4.

Many counts were recorded for this clonotype. V gene TRBV18 combines with J gene TRBJ2-7; a weak D match, TRBD1 (6 bases). Trimming removed 3 bases from V and 3 bases from J, with 12 bases in between. Per the germline V gene, CDR1 is KGHSH and CDR2 is LQKENI. This CDR3 has 14 amino acids. The CDR3 spells CASSPSGQNYEQYF. CDR3 DNA: TGTGCCAGCTCACCGAGCGGACAGAACTACGAGCAGTACTTC.

This clonotype has ten or more counts. This rearrangement joins TRBV7-3 to TRBJ2-2; no clear D gene. There are 12 residues in the CDR3. Germline V gives CDR1 SGHTA, CDR2 FQGTGA. V gave up 4 bases and J gave up 7 bases, with 7 bases separating them. The CDR3: CASSSFNGELFF. DNA for the CDR3: TGTGCCAGCAGCTCGTTTAACGGGGAGCTGTTTTTT.

This clonotype was seen at least ten times. The chain carries TRBV20-1 and TRBJ1-3, with D hard to call. From germline, CDR1 is DFQATT and CDR2 SNEGSKA (reference sequence). CDR3 length: 13 amino acids. V was trimmed by 5 bases and J by 0 bases, leaving 8 bases between them. The CDR3 region has the DNA TGCAGTGCTCCCGGGATCTCTGGAAACACCATATATTTT. Its protein is CSAPGISGNTIYF.

This clonotype was counted at least ten times. This chain uses TRBV27 with TRBJ2-7; D gene ambiguous. V was shortened by 2 bases and J by 7 bases, with 15 bases between the two germline ends. From germline, CDR1 is MNHEY and CDR2 SMNVEV (reference sequence). The length of the CDR3 is 14 residues. CDR3 amino acids: CASSLGLILGEQYF. The CDR3 DNA sequence: TGTGCCAGCAGTTTAGGGCTAATCCTGGGGGAGCAGTACTTC.

This clonotype has at least ten counts. The rearrangement links TRBV11-2 to TRBJ2-5; D is possibly TRBD1 or TRBD2 (5 bases each). CDR1 and CDR2 from the germline V gene are SGHAT and FQNNGV. The CDR3 length is 13 residues. Trimming cost V 3 bases and J 2 bases, with 7 bases left between them. CDR3 sequence: CASSLGRQETQYF. The CDR3 DNA reads TGTGCCAGCAGCTTGGGACGGCAAGAGACCCAGTACTTC. Drawing the rest from reference TRBV11-2 and TRBJ2-5, the complete variable domain is EAGVAQSPRYKIIEKRQSVAFWCNPISGHATLYWYQQILGQGPKLLIQFQNNGVVDDSQLPKDRFSAERLKGVDSTLKIQPAKLEDSAVYLCASSLGRQETQYFGPGTRLLVL.

In this sample, this clonotype turned up many times. The chain combines TRBV20-1 with TRBJ2-3, with 9 bases aligning to TRBD1. The V and J ends lost 6 bases and 7 bases, in that order; junction bases with no gene match: 14. There are 15 residues in the CDR3. CDR1 and CDR2 (germline): DFQATT, SNEGSKA (reference sequence). CDR3 DNA: TGCAGTGCAACACTCACCGGGACAGGGTCCCATACGCAGTATTTT. It codes for CSATLTGTGSHTQYF.

This clonotype has ten or more counts. This chain joins TRBV5-1 and TRBJ1-2, with 8 positions matching TRBD1. With V trimmed by 2 bases and J by 0 bases, 3 bases remained unmatched. The CDR3 has 15 amino acids. Germline V gives CDR1 SGHRS, CDR2 YFSETQ. The CDR3 region has the DNA TGCGCCAGCAGCTTCCAGGGGGCCACTAACTATGGCTACACCTTC. Protein: CASSFQGATNYGYTF. Combining the CDR3 with reference TRBV5-1 and TRBJ1-2 gives the whole variable domain KAGVTQTPRYLIKTRGQQVTLSCSPISGHRSVSWYQQTPGQGLQFLFEYFSETQRNKGNFPGRFSGRQFSNSRSEMNVSTLELGDSALYLCASSFQGATNYGYTFGSGTRLTVV.

Ten or more counts support this clonotype. The J gene is TRBJ1-1, the V gene TRBV20-1, with a tentative D call TRBD1 (6 bases). V lost 2 bases to trimming and J lost 2 bases, with 12 bases between them. The CDR3 is 14 residues long. Germline CDR1 and CDR2: DFQATT and SNEGSKA (reference sequence). The CDR3, as DNA: TGCAGTGCTAGAAAGGACAGCTCCAACACTGAAGCTTTCTTT. Translated, it gives CSARKDSSNTEAFF.

This clonotype was recorded many times. The J gene is TRBJ2-3, the V gene TRBV20-1; 10 bases line up with TRBD2. The germline V gene encodes CDR1 DFQATT and CDR2 SNEGSKA (reference sequence). The CDR3 runs to 15 residues. Germline trimming cut 3 bases from V and 2 bases from J; bases unmatched to any gene: 5. The CDR3 DNA reads TGCAGTGCTAGGCCAAGCGGGGGGGACACAGATACGCAGTATTTT. This translates into CSARPSGGDTDTQYF.